In this sample, the clone carrying this TCR beta chain turned up a few times. Its antigen remains unknown. Trimming took 1 base from V and 6 from J; bases not matched to a gene: 7. The CDR3 consists of 15 residues. From germline, CDR1 is SGHAT and CDR2 FQNNGV. The record originates from a study of T cell repertoires in cytomegalovirus infection. TCRdb re-called the reads through MiXCR, storing one row per CDR3 protein. The sample lists about 830,000 distinct CDR3 sequences, about 31% occurring once. Whole-study findings and limits: CMV-specific TCR beta clonotypes restricted by HLA-C dominated the ex vivo response.

The chain uses TRBV11-2 and TRBJ2-7; 9 nucleotides line up with TRBD1. The sequenced sample was cultured CD8+ T cells from PBMCs, obtained from culture after CMV antigen stimulation. This clonotype was sampled from a human donor in good health (CMV status not recorded). Some clones in this sample may be carry-over from other donors' samples. The CDR3 DNA follows: TGTGCCAGCAGCTTAGGAGTGACAGGGGGTGCCGAGCAGTACGTC. Translation gives CASSLGVTGGAEQYV.